A selection of T cell receptor beta chains follows, all from one sample in a study of T cell responses to AZD1222 COVID-19 vaccine. Assay used: immunoSEQ multiplex PCR; TCRdb lists only in-frame clones, some missing. The table includes some 120,000 clones, approximately 85% detected once. This sample comprised peripheral blood, obtained on day 0 of AZD1222 vaccination. All receptors derive from an adult in good health. CDR3s include the opening cysteine and the closing phenylalanine or tryptophan. The order of the fields is D gene, V gene, clone size, J gene, CDR3 DNA, CDR3 protein. D genes are given only for firm matches. Clone size, where shown, is once, few, many, or a class for clones that have expanded.

TRBD1	TRBV18	-	TRBJ1-5	TGTGCCAGCTCGTCGGACAGGGGGGGCAATCAGCCCCAGCATTTT	CASSSDRGGNQPQHF
TRBD2	TRBV29-1	-	TRBJ2-7	TGCAGCGTTGAGGTATTAGCGGGAGCCCCCCGTTGCTACGAGCAGTACTTC	CSVEVLAGAPRCYEQYF
TRBD1	TRBV19	-	TRBJ2-1	TGTGCCAGTAGTGCTCAGACAGGGGAAAATGAGCAGTTCTTC	CASSAQTGENEQFF
TRBD1	TRBV7-3	-	TRBJ1-3	TGTGCCAGCAGCCCGCGACAGGGTAGCTCTGGAAACACCATATATTTT	CASSPRQGSSGNTIYF
TRBD1	TRBV19	-	TRBJ1-4	TGTGCCAGTAGAATCCGCGGCAGGGGGCGTATTGAAAAACTGTTTTTT	CASRIRGRGRIEKLFF
-	TRBV6-5	-	TRBJ2-7	TGTGCCAGCACGGCCTACAGCAGCTCCTACGAGCAGTACTTC	CASTAYSSSYEQYF
-	TRBV19	-	TRBJ1-2	TGTGCCAGTAGTACGGGGGAAGGGGCGATAAGGGGCTACACCTTC	CASSTGEGAIRGYTF
TRBD2	TRBV7-9	-	TRBJ2-3	TGTGCCAGCAGCTGGGTCGAGCGGGAGGCCCTAGATACGCAGTATTTT	CASSWVEREALDTQYF
TRBD1	TRBV7-3	-	TRBJ1-2	TGTGCCAGCAGCTTATACTCAGGGGGCGCGGTCAGTGGCTACACCTTC	CASSLYSGGAVSGYTF
TRBD1	TRBV10-3	-	TRBJ2-7	TGTGCCATAGGACAGGGCGGGCACGAGCAGTACTTC	CAIGQGGHEQYF
-	TRBV30	-	TRBJ2-3	TGTGCCTGGGCCATAGGCACAGATACGCAGTATTTT	CAWAIGTDTQYF
-	TRBV24-1	-	TRBJ2-7	TGTGCCACTTCATTAGAGGGGACCTACGAGCAGTACTTC	CATSLEGTYEQYF
-	TRBV7-8	-	TRBJ1-5	TGTGCCAGCAGCTGGGGGAATAGCAATCAGCCCCAGCATTTT	CASSWGNSNQPQHF
-	TRBV6-5	-	TRBJ2-5	TGTGCCAGCAGTTACTATCAGGGAAAAGAGACCCAGTACTTC	CASSYYQGKETQYF
-	TRBV10-2	-	TRBJ1-2	TGCGCCAGCAGTGAGGGGGGTAGGGTCTATGGCTACACCTTC	CASSEGGRVYGYTF
-	TRBV7-2	-	TRBJ2-7	TGTGCCAGCAGCCCACTAATTGGCATGGGAATGGGCGAGCAGTACTTC	CASSPLIGMGMGEQYF
-	TRBV7-9	-	TRBJ1-6	TGTGCCAGCAGCTTGGCGCCGGATGGAACCCTCCACTTT	CASSLAPDGTLHF
TRBD1	TRBV2	-	TRBJ1-2	TGTGCCAGCACCAGGGGGGACGGACTCTATGGCTACACCTTC	CASTRGDGLYGYTF
-	TRBV28	-	TRBJ1-4	TGTGCAAGCAGGGCAACTAATGAAAAACTGTTTTTT	CASRATNEKLFF
-	TRBV12-3/TRBV12-4	-	TRBJ1-2	TGTGCCAGCAGTCATAACTATGGCTACACCTTC	CASSHNYGYTF
-	TRBV19	-	TRBJ1-2	TGTGCCAGTAGTATAGCGCATACAGGGTTTGGCTACACCTTC	CASSIAHTGFGYTF
TRBD2	TRBV5-6	-	TRBJ2-7	TGTGCCAGCAGCTCCGAAACTAGCGGGAGGGCCGGAGTTTTTTACGAGCAGTACTTC	CASSSETSGRAGVFYEQYF
-	TRBV10-2	-	TRBJ1-2	TGCGCCAGCAGTTCAGGGGTGGGCTATGGCTACACCTTC	CASSSGVGYGYTF
-	TRBV10-2	-	TRBJ1-1	TGCGCCAGTACGACAGGGAACACTGAAGCTTTCTTT	CASTTGNTEAFF
TRBD1	TRBV3-1/TRBV3-2	once	TRBJ2-7	TGTGCCAGCAGCCTTCTGACAGGGTCACACGAGCAGTACTTC	CASSLLTGSHEQYF
TRBD1	TRBV9	-	TRBJ2-1	TGTGCCAGCAGCGCGGGACAGAGCTCCTACAATGAGCAGTTCTTC	CASSAGQSSYNEQFF
-	TRBV2	-	TRBJ1-1	TGTGCCAGCAGCTTAAGGGAAGGAAGAAACACTGAAGCTTTCTTT	CASSLREGRNTEAFF
-	TRBV2	-	TRBJ2-7	TGTGCCAGCAGTGAAATGGCCTACGAGCAGTACTTC	CASSEMAYEQYF
-	TRBV12-3/TRBV12-4	-	TRBJ1-2	TGTGCCAGCAGTCCTCCTCATGGCTACACCTTC	CASSPPHGYTF
-	TRBV24-1	-	TRBJ2-2	TGTGCCACCGCCGGGACGATCATCGGGGAGCTGTTTTTT	CATAGTIIGELFF
TRBD2	TRBV19	-	TRBJ2-3	TGTGCCAGTAGTGGGCGGGGGGTACCCGCGGTCGATACGCAGTATTTT	CASSGRGVPAVDTQYF